The rows below give T cell receptor beta chains drawn from one sample of a study of human T cells and chemical hapten exposure. TCRdb reprocessed the 5' RACE reads with MiXCR, giving one entry per CDR3 protein. The sample lists 110,000 or so distinct CDR3 sequences; around a fifth were seen once. Source of these receptors: a human donor in good health. The conserved cysteine and the conserved F or W are not part of the CDR3 here.

CDR3aa: ATSERFDSATQY; len: 12; v_gene: TRBV24-1
CDR3aa: ASSPDRGGTQETQY; len: 14; v_gene: TRBV11-2
CDR3aa: ASSQRDRGTGELF; len: 13; v_gene: TRBV3-1
CDR3aa: ASSLAGVVRGEQF; len: 13; v_gene: TRBV3-1
CDR3aa: ASLRTSSINEQF; len: 12; v_gene: TRBV18
CDR3aa: ASSLATGKEQY; len: 11; v_gene: TRBV5-1
CDR3aa: ASSYSGSGTVGGHEQF; len: 16; v_gene: TRBV6-6
CDR3aa: ASGLGTGDVWSPPDSQY; len: 17; v_gene: TRBV12-5
CDR3aa: ASSPYRGGGRSDTQY; len: 15; v_gene: TRBV3-1
CDR3aa: ASSFSRTNEKLF; len: 12; v_gene: TRBV5-1
CDR3aa: ASVFREGPLGTEAF; len: 14; v_gene: TRBV21-1
CDR3aa: ASSPRGSYGYT; len: 11; v_gene: TRBV18
CDR3aa: ASSLRGQGSRPDTQY; len: 15; v_gene: TRBV28
CDR3aa: AWRGSGSSTRSYNEQF; len: 16; v_gene: TRBV30
CDR3aa: SAGGGGWDGYT; len: 11; v_gene: TRBV29-1
CDR3aa: ASNNVPGQGLRTEAF; len: 15; v_gene: TRBV6-2/TRBV6-3
CDR3aa: ASSWGGSADTQY; len: 12; v_gene: TRBV27
CDR3aa: ASAEGLNTEAF; len: 11; v_gene: TRBV6-2/TRBV6-3
CDR3aa: ASKDRGLETQY; len: 11; v_gene: TRBV28
CDR3aa: ASGIAGRQNTIY; len: 12; v_gene: TRBV28
CDR3aa: ASRLSGKYYEQY; len: 12; v_gene: TRBV5-1
CDR3aa: ASSESRLAGPYEQY; len: 14; v_gene: TRBV10-1
CDR3aa: ATSLNTQETQY; len: 11; v_gene: TRBV15
CDR3aa: ASSPGRLNTGELF; len: 13; v_gene: TRBV5-4
CDR3aa: ASSLSASVETQY; len: 12; v_gene: TRBV7-9
CDR3aa: SAELGGNQPQH; len: 11; v_gene: TRBV29-1
CDR3aa: ASNQDRYRAEAF; len: 12; v_gene: TRBV19
CDR3aa: ASSYGGRGNEQF; len: 12; v_gene: TRBV6-2/TRBV6-3
CDR3aa: ASSLRGAGARDEQF; len: 14; v_gene: TRBV12-3/TRBV12-4
CDR3aa: ASISREADTQY; len: 11; v_gene: TRBV27
CDR3aa: ASSLQEDQY; len: 9; v_gene: TRBV7-9